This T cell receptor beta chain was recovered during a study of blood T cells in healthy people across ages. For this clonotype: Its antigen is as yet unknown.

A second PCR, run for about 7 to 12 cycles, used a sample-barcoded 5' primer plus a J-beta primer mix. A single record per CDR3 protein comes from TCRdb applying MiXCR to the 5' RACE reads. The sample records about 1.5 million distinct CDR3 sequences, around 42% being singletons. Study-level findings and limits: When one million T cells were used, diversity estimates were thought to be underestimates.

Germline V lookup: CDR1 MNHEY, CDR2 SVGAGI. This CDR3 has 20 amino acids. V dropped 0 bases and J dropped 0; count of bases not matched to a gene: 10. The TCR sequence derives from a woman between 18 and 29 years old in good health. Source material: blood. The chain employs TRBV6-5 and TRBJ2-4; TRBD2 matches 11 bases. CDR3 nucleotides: TGTGCCAGCAGTTACTCTGGGACTAGCGGAAAAAAATTAGCCAAAAACATTCAGTACTTC. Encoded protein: CASSYSGTSGKKLAKNIQYF.